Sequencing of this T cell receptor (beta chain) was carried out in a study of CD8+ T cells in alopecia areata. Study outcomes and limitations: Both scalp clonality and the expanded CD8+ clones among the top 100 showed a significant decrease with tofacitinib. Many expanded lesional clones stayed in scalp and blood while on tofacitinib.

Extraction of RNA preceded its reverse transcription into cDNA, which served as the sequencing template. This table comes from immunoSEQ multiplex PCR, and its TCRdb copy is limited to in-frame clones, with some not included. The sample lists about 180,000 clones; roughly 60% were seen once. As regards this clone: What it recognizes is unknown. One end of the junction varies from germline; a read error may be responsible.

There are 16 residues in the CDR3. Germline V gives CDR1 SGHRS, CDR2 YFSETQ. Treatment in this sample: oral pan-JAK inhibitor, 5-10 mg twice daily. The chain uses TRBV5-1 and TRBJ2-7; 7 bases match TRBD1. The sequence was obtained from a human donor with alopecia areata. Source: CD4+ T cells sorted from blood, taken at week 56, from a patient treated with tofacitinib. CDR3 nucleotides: TGCGCCAGCAGCTCGGGTTCTGCAGGGGGTTCCTTCGAGCAGTACTTC. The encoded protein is CASSSGSAGGSFEQYF.